This T cell receptor beta chain appears in the sequencing data of a study of identical twins' blood T cells. The V gene's germline CDR1 is SGHAT and CDR2 FQNNGV. Trimming removed 4 bases at V and 4 bases at J, with 10 bases between. The length of the CDR3 is 13 residues. MiXCR, run by TCRdb on the 5' RACE reads, gives a single entry per CDR3 protein. The repertoire consists of roughly 380,000 distinct CDR3 sequences, with about 28% occurring once and the leading ten covering around 5.6%. The chain carries TRBV11-2 and TRBJ2-5; possibly TRBD1 for D (6 bases). The TCR sequence derives from a woman between 18 and 49 years old in good health. Sequencing was done on a sample of PBMCs. In DNA form, the CDR3 reads TGTGCCAGCAGCTCCACAGGGACAGAGACCCAGTACTTC. It translates to CASSSTGTETQYF.